Here is one T cell receptor (beta chain) with its context. The antigen is not known. The conserved final phenylalanine or tryptophan is absent from the CDR3, which likely points to a read error. The data were obtained in a study of graft-versus-host responses after intestinal transplantation. CDR1 and CDR2 (germline): WSHSY, SAAADI. This CDR3 contains 12 residues. J gave up 2 bases and V 7 bases, and 2 bases lay outside the gene matches. Overall study results and limits: Within allografts, high graft-versus-host to host-versus-graft clonal ratios were seen among patients with graft-donor T cell macrochimerism.

Repertoires were generated with immunoSEQ multiplex PCR, while TCRdb's copy carries only in-frame clones and drops some. The table lists more than 60,000 clones, around 90% of them singletons. Sequenced material: unstimulated CD8+ T cells sorted from spleen or lymph node cells, taken before intestinal transplant. V gene TRBV10-2 combines with J gene TRBJ2-7, with TRBD1 matching 7 bases. This TCR was sampled from a human donor who received an intestinal transplant. The CDR3 loop is CASTGTAYEQYL. The CDR3 DNA sequence: TGCGCCAGCACAGGGACAGCCTACGAGCAGTACCTC.